The clone carrying this T cell receptor beta chain was observed many times. The data originate from a study of T cells in Graves' hyperthyroidism and ophthalmopathy. The CDR3 runs 14 residues. The J segment lost 6 bases and the V segment lost 4 bases, leaving 4 bases of the junction unmatched. CDR1 and CDR2 from the germline V gene are SGHRS and YFSETQ. RNA transcripts were the template for amplifying TCR beta CDR3 regions. Carried out on the TCR CDR3, a first-round RT-PCR used the HTBI primer set. TCRdb itself ran the multiplex PCR reads through MiXCR, one entry per CDR3 protein. This sample has more than 550,000 distinct CDR3 sequences, with 45% found just once. Those patients with uncontrolled infection, other autoimmune disease, pregnancy or lactation were excluded.

The source material was peripheral blood or thyroid tissue (not recorded which). The TCR originated in an adult man with Graves' disease, either hyperthyroidism or ophthalmopathy (not recorded which). The chain employs TRBV5-1 and TRBJ1-6; 7 bases match TRBD1. The CDR3 region is CASSEGQFNSPLHF. The CDR3 coding sequence is TGCGCCAGCAGCGAGGGACAGTTTAATTCACCCCTCCACTTT.